Presented here are 10 T cell receptor beta chains from one specimen sequenced in a study of tumor-infiltrating lymphocytes in primary liver carcinoma. TCR beta cDNA was made from 400 to 500 ng total RNA with a constant-region primer. Sequencing libraries for TCR beta derived from three nested multiplex PCR rounds that used slightly modified ARM-PCR. Rounds one and two of PCR, each of around 11 cycles, were primed with TRBV1-TRBV30 forward primers and a C-beta reverse primer. TCRdb used MiXCR to reprocess the multiplex PCR reads, holding one entry per CDR3 protein. Of just over 300,000 distinct CDR3 sequences listed, around three fifths are singletons. Blood RNA came from unsorted whole blood; germline DNA was also extracted. Sequenced: peripheral blood. These receptors were obtained from a woman in her twenties or thirties with primary liver carcinoma and hepatitis B virus infection.

The rearrangement uses TRBV29-1 and TRBJ1-4; D perhaps matches TRBD1 (6 bases). The germline V and J ends were trimmed by 4 bases and 10 bases, with 19 bases remaining between them. CDR3 size: 14 residues. CDR1 is SQVTM, CDR2 ANQGSEA, per germline. This CDR3 reads CSVGGIGGGGKLFF. The CDR3 DNA reads as TGCAGCGTTGGAGGGATAGGGGGAGGGGGAAAACTGTTTTTT. Complete variable domain (other parts from reference TRBV29-1 and TRBJ1-4): SAVISQKPSRDICQRGTSLTIQCQVDSQVTMMFWYRQQPGQSLTLIATANQGSEATYESGFVIDKFPISRPNLTFSTLTVSNMSPEDSSIYLCSVGGIGGGGKLFFGSGTQLSVL.

For this clonotype: It may be a read error: a sequence one base away is much more abundant. The chain links TRBV6-1 to TRBJ2-2; a possible D gene is TRBD1 (6 bases). Germline-derived CDR1 and CDR2 are MNHNS and SASEGT. Between the trimmed V and J ends, which lost 11 bases and 6 bases, there was a span of 16 bases. The CDR3 has 13 amino acids. CDR3 residues: CACVTGWAGELFF. CDR3 bases: TGTGCCTGCGTTACAGGGTGGGCCGGGGAGCTGTTTTTT.

The rearrangement links TRBV11-2 to TRBJ2-2; TRBD2 agrees at 10 bases. J was trimmed by 9 bases and V by 4 bases; bases with no gene match: 14. This CDR3 has 17 amino acids. Germline V gene lookup returns CDR1 SGHAT and CDR2 FQNNGV. CDR3 residues: CASSSSGGELRTRELFF. The CDR3 DNA reads TGTGCCAGCAGCTCTAGCGGGGGAGAACTCCGGACCCGGGAGCTGTTTTTT.

The CDR3: CASSEAGEWQPQHF. As DNA, the CDR3 is TGTGCCAGCAGTGAAGCCGGAGAGTGGCAGCCCCAGCATTTT. This sequence joins TRBV6-1 and TRBJ1-5, with D uncertain. CDR3 size: 14 residues. Germline V CDR1 and CDR2: MNHNS, SASEGT. V lost 0 bases to trimming and J lost 7 bases, with 10 bases between them.

Details on this clonotype: A junction boundary mismatches the germline segment, possibly from a read error. The V call is TRBV7-8, the J call TRBJ1-4; D gene uncertain. From germline, CDR1 is SGHVS and CDR2 FQNEAQ. The CDR3 sequence is 15 residues long. The CDR3 sequence is CPSSLTPRGNEKLFF. The CDR3 DNA reads as TGTCCCAGCAGCCTAACTCCGCGGGGTAATGAAAAACTGTTTTTT. Supplemented by reference TRBV7-8 and TRBJ1-4, the full variable domain reads GAGVSQSPRYKVAKRGQDVALRCDPISGHVSLFWYQQALGQGPEFLTYFQNEAQLDKSGLPSDRFFAERPEGSVSTLKIQRTQQEDSAVYLCPSSLTPRGNEKLFFGSGTQLSVL.

Details on this clonotype: Compared with germline, one end of the junction differs, possibly owing to a read error. The chain couples TRBV11-2 to TRBJ1-1, with 8 positions matching TRBD1. Germline CDR1 and CDR2: SGHAT and FQNNGV. The CDR3 contains 14 residues. CDR3 sequence (DNA): TGTGCCCGCAGCCGGGGACAGGTGAACCCTGAAGCTTTCTTT. Translated, it gives CARSRGQVNPEAFF.

CDR3 nucleotide sequence: TGTGCCAGCAGCCCGACAGGTGGTGAGCAGTTCTTC. This sequence encodes CASSPTGGEQFF. The chain uses TRBV5-5 and TRBJ2-1, with a tentative D call TRBD1 (6 bases). Germline V CDR1 and CDR2: SGHKS, YYEKEE (reference sequence). The V end lost 4 bases, the J end lost 9 bases, and 11 bases lay between the germline ends. CDR3 size: 12 residues.

This chain links TRBV24-1 with TRBJ2-2, with no clear D. Germline V lookup: CDR1 KGHDR, CDR2 SFDVKD. V was shortened by 6 bases and J by 8 bases, with 12 bases between the two germline ends. The length of the CDR3 is 13 residues. The CDR3 loop is CATSKPSLGELFF. Here the CDR3 DNA reads TGTGCCACCAGTAAGCCATCGTTGGGGGAGCTGTTTTTT.

This clonotype was observed a handful of times. V gene TRBV6-5 combines with J gene TRBJ2-1, with 12 bases matching TRBD2. Trimming cost V 4 bases and J 9 bases; bases outside gene matches: 10. Germline loops: CDR1 MNHEY, CDR2 SVGAGI. This CDR3 has 16 residues. The chain's CDR3 is CASSSPTSGRIGEQFF. The DNA of the CDR3 is TGTGCCAGCAGTTCCCCGACTAGCGGGAGAATCGGTGAGCAGTTCTTC.

In regard to this clonotype: A junction end diverges from the germline sequence, so it may reflect a read error. The V gene is TRBV7-9, the J gene TRBJ2-4, with 7 bases that match TRBD1. This CDR3 contains 15 residues. The germline gives CDR1 SEHNR, CDR2 FQNEAQ (reference sequence). CDR3 DNA: TGTGCCAGCAGCCCCGGCATGCGACAGGGAAACATTCAGTATTTC. Translated: CASSPGMRQGNIQYF.